A single sample gave rise to the 21 T cell receptor beta chains below, sequenced in a study of shared clonotypes between healthy human individuals. TCRdb's copy holds only in-frame clones and misses some; the assay was immunoSEQ multiplex PCR. Among millions of clones listed, around 90% were seen once. The sequenced material came from naive CD4+ T cells sorted from blood. The subset: CD45RA+ positively selected. These TCRs come from a man between 18 and 35 years old in good health.

In this sample, this clone turned up once. The chain has TRBV6-6 and TRBJ1-2; TRBD1 aligns across 7 bases. V dropped 8 bases and J dropped 1; count of bases not matched to a gene: 1. The CDR3 loop spans 12 amino acids. Germline lookup yields CDR1 MNHNY and CDR2 SVGAGI (reference sequence). The CDR3 nucleotides are TGTGCCAGCCACAGGGGTAACTATGGCTACACCTTC. Its translation is CASHRGNYGYTF.

This clone was observed a single time. V and J are TRBV2 and TRBJ2-4; no reliable D call. The CDR3 runs to 13 residues. V was cut by 6 bases and J by 1 base, with 7 bases left in between. Germline lookup yields CDR1 SNHLY and CDR2 FYNNEI. CDR3 sequence: CASRLEAKNIQYF. The CDR3 nucleotides read TGTGCCAGCAGGCTGGAGGCCAAAAACATTCAGTACTTC.

The gene calls are TRBV6-6 and TRBJ2-5; the D is unclear. The CDR3 covers 13 residues. The V gene lost 4 bases and the J gene lost 3 bases, with 9 bases spanning the gap. Germline CDR1 MNHNY, CDR2 SVGAGI (reference sequence). The CDR3 nucleotides read TGTGCCAGCAGTTCGGCTGGGGAAGAGACCCAGTACTTC. Protein: CASSSAGEETQYF.

J is TRBJ2-1 and V is TRBV7-9; 10 bases line up with TRBD2. There are 18 residues in the CDR3. Per the germline V gene, CDR1 is SEHNR and CDR2 is FQNEAQ (reference sequence). The J segment lost 10 bases and the V segment lost 0 bases, leaving 15 bases of the junction unmatched. The CDR3, as DNA: TGTGCCAGCAGCTTAGCGTTGCTAGCGGGAGAGGCCCACAGGGAGCAGTTCTTC. This sequence encodes CASSLALLAGEAHREQFF.

This CDR3 is CASSSPHRGLDTQYF. The DNA of the CDR3 is TGTGCCAGCAGTTCCCCCCACAGGGGGCTAGATACGCAGTATTTT. The chain has TRBV6-5 and TRBJ2-3, with TRBD1 matching over 9 bases. The V and J ends lost 4 bases and 5 bases, in that order; junction bases with no gene match: 7. Germline CDR1 MNHEY, CDR2 SVGAGI. This CDR3 has 15 residues.

The V and J genes are TRBV10-3 and TRBJ2-1; 7 bases are a match to TRBD2. CDR1 is ENHRY, CDR2 SYGVKD, per germline. The V and J ends lost 2 bases and 4 bases, in that order; junction bases with no gene match: 8. The CDR3 extends over 16 amino acids. The CDR3 sequence: CAISEPLGRDYNEQFF. The CDR3 DNA is TGTGCCATCAGTGAGCCCTTAGGGAGGGATTACAATGAGCAGTTCTTC.

The chain employs TRBV11-2 and TRBJ2-1; 13 nucleotides agree with TRBD2. Unmatched junction bases numbered 12, after V lost 3 bases and J lost 7 bases. The CDR3 spans 18 residues. Germline lookup yields CDR1 SGHAT and CDR2 FQNNGV. CDR3 residues: CASSFLSGTSGTPNEQFF. In DNA form, the CDR3 reads TGTGCCAGCAGCTTTCTTTCCGGGACTAGCGGGACCCCAAATGAGCAGTTCTTC.

The chain recombines TRBV18 with TRBJ1-6, with D unresolved. The CDR3 contains 17 residues. V lost 3 bases and J 7 bases, leaving 19 bases between the germline ends. The germline CDR1 and CDR2 sequences are KGHSH and LQKENI. This CDR3 reads CASSPQFLEPINSPLHF. The DNA for the CDR3 is TGTGCCAGCTCACCTCAATTCCTCGAGCCCATAAATTCACCCCTCCACTTT.

This rearrangement joins TRBV5-1 to TRBJ2-7; D perhaps matches TRBD1 (6 bases). Germline V CDR1 and CDR2: SGHRS, YFSETQ. Trimming left V 0 bases short and J 10 bases short, with 14 bases between. This CDR3 has 13 residues. The CDR3, as DNA: TGCGCCAGCAGCTTGGAAGGAACAGGGAACCAGTACTTC. Its protein is CASSLEGTGNQYF.

The chain uses TRBV9 and TRBJ1-1; TRBD1 aligns across 9 bases. With 5 bases clipped from V and 4 bases from J, the junction kept 3 bases outside the gene matches. Germline V gene data show CDR1 as SGDLS and CDR2 as YYNGEE. The CDR3 consists of 13 residues. As DNA, the CDR3 is TGTGCCAGCAGTTCGACAGGGGGCACTGAAGCTTTCTTT. Protein product: CASSSTGGTEAFF.

The CDR3 DNA is TGTGCCAGCAGCTTGGCCCTCGGAGGGAACACTGAAGCTTTCTTT. As protein: CASSLALGGNTEAFF. V usage is TRBV5-5 and J usage is TRBJ1-1; D remains unclear. The CDR3 extends over 15 amino acids. Trimming left V 0 bases short and J 1 base short, with 10 bases between. Germline V lookup: CDR1 SGHKS, CDR2 YYEKEE (reference sequence).

V is TRBV13 and J is TRBJ2-7, with a tentative D call TRBD1 (6 bases). Germline loops: CDR1 PRHDT, CDR2 FYEKMQ (reference sequence). The CDR3 consists of 15 residues. V lost 0 bases and J lost 2, with 11 bases in between. CDR3 DNA sequence: TGTGCCAGCAGCTTAGGTCCGGACAGAACCTACGAGCAGTACTTC. The encoded protein is CASSLGPDRTYEQYF.

The CDR3 sequence is CATIIRDLTYEQYF. CDR3 sequence (DNA): TGTGCCACCATAATTCGGGACTTAACCTACGAGCAGTACTTC. V and J are TRBV15 and TRBJ2-7; tentatively, D is TRBD2 (6 bases). The CDR3 spans 14 residues. The germline V gene encodes CDR1 LNHNV and CDR2 YYDKDF (reference sequence). Trimming removed 7 bases at V and 2 bases at J, with 15 bases between. Together with reference TRBV15 and TRBJ2-7, the CDR3 gives the full variable domain: DAMVIQNPRYQVTQFGKPVTLSCSQTLNHNVMYWYQQKSSQAPKLLFHYYDKDFNNEADTPDNFQSRRPNTSFCFLDIRSPGLGDTAMYLCATIIRDLTYEQYFGPGTRLTVT.

The gene calls are TRBV6-1 and TRBJ1-5; D is perhaps TRBD1 (5 bases). The CDR3 contains 15 residues. Looked up from germline, CDR1 is MNHNS and CDR2 is SASEGT. V was trimmed by 2 bases and J by 7 bases, leaving 15 bases between them. The CDR3 DNA is TGTGCCAGCAGTGAATTTGTTGAGGGGTACCAGCCCCAGCATTTT. Its protein product is CASSEFVEGYQPQHF.

The chain is built from TRBV6-6 and TRBJ2-7, with D perhaps being TRBD1 or TRBD2 (7 bases each). Germline CDR1 reads MNHNY; CDR2 reads SVGAGI (reference sequence). V dropped 7 bases and J dropped 0 bases, with 16 bases sitting between them. CDR3 size: 15 residues. The CDR3 spells CASIRGEGASYEQYF. CDR3 nucleotide sequence: TGTGCCAGCATCCGAGGGGAGGGGGCCTCCTACGAGCAGTACTTC.

The V gene is TRBV29-1, the J gene TRBJ1-4; the match to TRBD1 covers 7 bases. The CDR3 is made up of 12 amino acids. Germline lookup yields CDR1 SQVTM and CDR2 ANQGSEA. V lost 4 bases, J lost 7 bases, and 3 bases stayed unmatched. The chain's CDR3 is CSVGQGSEKLFF. CDR3 sequence (DNA): TGCAGCGTTGGACAGGGTAGTGAAAAACTGTTTTTT.

The rearrangement joins TRBV15 to TRBJ2-7; D is unclear. Germline CDR1 reads LNHNV; CDR2 reads YYDKDF (reference sequence). The CDR3 runs to 15 residues. V was cut by 0 bases and J by 1 base, with 10 bases left in between. Here the CDR3 reads CATSRDAYSSYEQYF. CDR3 DNA: TGTGCCACCAGCAGAGATGCCTACTCGTCCTACGAGCAGTACTTC.

This clone was seen only a few times. The sample holds other DNA sequences that translate to the same CDR3. The rearrangement joins TRBV7-9 to TRBJ2-7; D is undetermined. V shed 5 bases and J shed 0 bases, with 2 bases lying between them. CDR1 and CDR2 (germline): SEHNR, FQNEAQ (reference sequence). This CDR3 comprises 11 residues. Written as DNA, the CDR3 is TGTGCCAGCAGCCTCTCCTACGAGCAGTACTTC. Its translation is CASSLSYEQYF.

As regards this clone: At one end, the junction sequence differs from germline, possibly due to a read error. This chain links TRBV6-1 with TRBJ2-1; TRBD2 matches 10 bases. Germline assignment: CDR1 MNHNS and CDR2 SASEGT. CDR3 length equals 15 residues. The CDR3 loop reads CASSGGLAAYSEQFF. CDR3 in DNA: TGTGCCAGCAGTGGCGGACTAGCGGCCTACAGTGAGCAGTTCTTC.

The chain has TRBV19 and TRBJ2-5; 11 bases agree with TRBD2. With 7 bases clipped from V and 3 bases from J, the junction kept 7 bases outside the gene matches. The CDR3 loop spans 15 amino acids. Germline V lookup: CDR1 LNHDA, CDR2 SQIVND (reference sequence). CDR3 DNA sequence: TGTGCCAGTAATACCGCGGGACTAGCGGAAGAGACCCAGTACTTC. As protein: CASNTAGLAEETQYF.

This rearrangement joins TRBV20-1 to TRBJ1-1; 8 bases align to TRBD1. Looked up from germline, CDR1 is DFQATT and CDR2 is SNEGSKA (reference sequence). The CDR3 consists of 10 residues. J lost 11 bases, V lost 3 bases, and 2 bases had no gene match. The DNA for the CDR3 is TGCAGTGCTAGGGACAGGGACGCTTTCTTT. Translated: CSARDRDAFF.